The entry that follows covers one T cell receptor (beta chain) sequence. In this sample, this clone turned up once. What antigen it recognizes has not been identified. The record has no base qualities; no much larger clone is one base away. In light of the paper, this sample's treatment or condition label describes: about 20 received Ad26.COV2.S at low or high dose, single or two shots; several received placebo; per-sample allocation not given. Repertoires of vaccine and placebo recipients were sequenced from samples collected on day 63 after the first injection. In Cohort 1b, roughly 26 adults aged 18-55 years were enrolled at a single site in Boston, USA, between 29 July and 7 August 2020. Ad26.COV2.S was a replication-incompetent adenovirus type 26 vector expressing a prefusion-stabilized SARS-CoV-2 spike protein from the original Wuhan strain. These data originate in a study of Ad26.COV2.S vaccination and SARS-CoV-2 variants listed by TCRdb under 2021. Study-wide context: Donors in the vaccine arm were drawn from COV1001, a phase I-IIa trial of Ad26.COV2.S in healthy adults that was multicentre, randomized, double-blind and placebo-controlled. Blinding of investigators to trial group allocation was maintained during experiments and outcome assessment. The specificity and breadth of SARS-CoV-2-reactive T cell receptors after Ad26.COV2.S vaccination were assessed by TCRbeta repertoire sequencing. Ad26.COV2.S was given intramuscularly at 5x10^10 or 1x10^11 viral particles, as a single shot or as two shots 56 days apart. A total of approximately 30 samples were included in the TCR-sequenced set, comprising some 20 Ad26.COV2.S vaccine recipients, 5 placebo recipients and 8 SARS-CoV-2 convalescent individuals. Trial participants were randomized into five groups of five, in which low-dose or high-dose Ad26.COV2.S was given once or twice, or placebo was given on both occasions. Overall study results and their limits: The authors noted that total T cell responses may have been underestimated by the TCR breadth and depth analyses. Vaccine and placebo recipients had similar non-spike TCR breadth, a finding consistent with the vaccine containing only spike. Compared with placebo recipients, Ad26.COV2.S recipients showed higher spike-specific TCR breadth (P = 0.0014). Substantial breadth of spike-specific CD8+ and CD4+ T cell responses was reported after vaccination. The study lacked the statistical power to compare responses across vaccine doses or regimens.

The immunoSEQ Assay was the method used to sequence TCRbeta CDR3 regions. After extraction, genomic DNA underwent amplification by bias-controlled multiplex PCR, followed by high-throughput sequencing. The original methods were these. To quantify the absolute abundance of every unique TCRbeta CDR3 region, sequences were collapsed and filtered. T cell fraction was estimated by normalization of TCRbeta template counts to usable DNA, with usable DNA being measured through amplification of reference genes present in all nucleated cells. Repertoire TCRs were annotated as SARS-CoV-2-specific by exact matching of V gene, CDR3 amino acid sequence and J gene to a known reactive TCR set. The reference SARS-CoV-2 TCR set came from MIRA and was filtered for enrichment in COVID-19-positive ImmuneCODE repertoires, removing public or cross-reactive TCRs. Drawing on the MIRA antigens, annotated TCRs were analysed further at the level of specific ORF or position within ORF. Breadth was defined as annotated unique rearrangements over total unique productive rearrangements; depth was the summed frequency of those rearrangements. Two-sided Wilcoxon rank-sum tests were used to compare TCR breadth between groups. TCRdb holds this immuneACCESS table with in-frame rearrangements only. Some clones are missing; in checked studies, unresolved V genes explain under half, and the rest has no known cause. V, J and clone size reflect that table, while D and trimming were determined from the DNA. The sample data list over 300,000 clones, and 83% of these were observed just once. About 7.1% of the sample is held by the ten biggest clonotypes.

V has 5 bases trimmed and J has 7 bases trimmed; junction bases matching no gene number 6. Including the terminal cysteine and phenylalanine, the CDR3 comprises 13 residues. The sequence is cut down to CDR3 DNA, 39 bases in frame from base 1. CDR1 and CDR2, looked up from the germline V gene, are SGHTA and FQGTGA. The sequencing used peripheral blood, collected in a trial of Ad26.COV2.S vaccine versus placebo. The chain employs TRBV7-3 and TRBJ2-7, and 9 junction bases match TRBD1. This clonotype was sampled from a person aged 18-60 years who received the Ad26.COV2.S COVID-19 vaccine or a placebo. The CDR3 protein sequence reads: CASSLGTGREQYF. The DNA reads TGTGCCAGCAGCCTCGGGACAGGGCGTGAGCAGTACTTC.